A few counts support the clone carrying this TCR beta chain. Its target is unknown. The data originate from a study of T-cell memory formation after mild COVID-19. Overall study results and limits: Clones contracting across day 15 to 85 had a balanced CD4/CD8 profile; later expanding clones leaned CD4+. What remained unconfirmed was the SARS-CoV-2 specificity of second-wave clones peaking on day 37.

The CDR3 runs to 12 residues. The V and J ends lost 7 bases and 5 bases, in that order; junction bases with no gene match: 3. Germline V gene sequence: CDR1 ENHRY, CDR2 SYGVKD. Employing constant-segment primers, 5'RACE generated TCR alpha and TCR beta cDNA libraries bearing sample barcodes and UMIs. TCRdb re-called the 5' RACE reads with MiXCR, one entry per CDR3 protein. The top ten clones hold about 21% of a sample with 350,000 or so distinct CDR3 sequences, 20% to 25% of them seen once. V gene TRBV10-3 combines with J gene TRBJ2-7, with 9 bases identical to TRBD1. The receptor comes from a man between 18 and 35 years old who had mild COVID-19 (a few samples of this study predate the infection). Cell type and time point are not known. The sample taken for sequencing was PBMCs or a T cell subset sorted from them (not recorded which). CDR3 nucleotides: TGTGCCATCACGGACAGGGGCGACGAGCAGTACTTC. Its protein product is CAITDRGDEQYF.